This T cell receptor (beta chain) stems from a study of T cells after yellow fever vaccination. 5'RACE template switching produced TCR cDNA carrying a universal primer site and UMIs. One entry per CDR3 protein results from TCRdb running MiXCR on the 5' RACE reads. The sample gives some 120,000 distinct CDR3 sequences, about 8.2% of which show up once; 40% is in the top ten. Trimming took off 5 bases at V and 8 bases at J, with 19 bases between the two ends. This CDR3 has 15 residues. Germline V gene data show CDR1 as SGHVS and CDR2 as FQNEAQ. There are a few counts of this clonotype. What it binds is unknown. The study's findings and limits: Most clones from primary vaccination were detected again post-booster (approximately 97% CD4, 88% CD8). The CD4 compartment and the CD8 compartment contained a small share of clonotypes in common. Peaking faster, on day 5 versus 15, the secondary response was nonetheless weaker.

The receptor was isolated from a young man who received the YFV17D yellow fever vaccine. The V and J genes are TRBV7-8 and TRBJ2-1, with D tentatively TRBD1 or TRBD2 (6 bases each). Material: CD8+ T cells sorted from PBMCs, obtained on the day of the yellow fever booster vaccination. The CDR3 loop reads CASSRKRGARDEQFF. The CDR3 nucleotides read TGTGCCAGCAGCCGTAAAAGGGGGGCAAGGGATGAGCAGTTCTTC.